The clone carrying this T cell receptor beta chain was observed a few times. The entry originates in a study of T cells after yellow fever vaccination. TCRdb re-analysed the 5' RACE reads in MiXCR, keeping a single row per CDR3 protein. The sample shows about 370,000 distinct CDR3 sequences, around a tenth of them seen only once. CDR1 and CDR2 from the germline V gene are SEHNR and FQNEAQ (reference sequence). V was pared by 5 bases and J by 7 bases, with 14 bases between. The CDR3 has 13 residues. The sequencing here drew on PBMCs, taken on the day of the first yellow fever vaccination. V usage is TRBV7-9 and J usage is TRBJ1-1; a weak D match, TRBD1 (6 bases). The sequence derives from a man aged 18 to 35 who received the YFV17D yellow fever vaccine. CDR3 amino acids: CASSQTDRNEAFF. DNA for the CDR3: TGTGCCAGCAGCCAAACCGACAGGAATGAAGCTTTCTTT.